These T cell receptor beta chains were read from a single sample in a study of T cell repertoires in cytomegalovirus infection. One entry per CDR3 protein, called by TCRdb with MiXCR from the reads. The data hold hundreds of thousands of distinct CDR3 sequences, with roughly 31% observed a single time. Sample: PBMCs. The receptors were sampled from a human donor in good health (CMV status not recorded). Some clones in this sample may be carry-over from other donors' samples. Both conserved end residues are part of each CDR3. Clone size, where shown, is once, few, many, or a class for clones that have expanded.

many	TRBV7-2	CASSPVQGTEAFF
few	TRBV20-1	CSALLGQDVGMAQHF
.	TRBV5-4	CASSSGTNHLQETQYF
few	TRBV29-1	CSVGDNLQPQHF
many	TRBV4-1	CASSQDLTGGRQPQHF
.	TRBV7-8	CASSLGGTVGTEAFF
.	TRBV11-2	CASTRGLTAYEQYF
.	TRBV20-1	CSARRQLVDPFF
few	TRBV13	CASSPSGIEAFF
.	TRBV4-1	CASSQSGRVYEQYF
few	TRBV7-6	CASSRGQGSGNTIYF
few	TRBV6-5	CASSSDRGSTDTQYF
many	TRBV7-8	CASSLIGGESYEQYF
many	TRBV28	CASSLPGTGLNEKLFF
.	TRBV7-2	CASSLARLAGPGETQYF
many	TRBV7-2	CASSPGLLGATNEKLFF
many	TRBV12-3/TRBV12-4	CASSTWDRSGNTIYF
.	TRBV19	CACRPSGQTEAFF
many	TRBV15	CATRSPRAQNTEAFF
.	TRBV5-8	CASSVGQTGTEAFF
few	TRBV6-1	CASSYPPLAGSEETQYF
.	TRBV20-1	CSARVMTGGNSPLHF
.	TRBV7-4	CASSSFQETQYF
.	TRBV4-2	CASSTRTSGLSDTQYF
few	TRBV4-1	CASSQDSLSNQPQHF
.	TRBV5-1	CASSQEGTANTEAFF
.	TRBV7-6	CASSPGTSGVDTQYF
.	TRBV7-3	CASSLQSGELFF
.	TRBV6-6	CASSYSARGEAFF
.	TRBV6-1	CAAGDNDEQYF
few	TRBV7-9	CASSSDRSKETQYF
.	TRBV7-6	CASSFGQAGDEKLFF
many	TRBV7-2	CASSPTLRGAGDTQYF
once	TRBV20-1	CSASSPRGAGEQYF
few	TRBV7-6	CASSSGAGVYSGNTLYF
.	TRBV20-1	CSARSDSGRGIRNSPLHF
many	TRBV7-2	CASSLGQAIAGANVLTF
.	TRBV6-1	CASSEALASSGNTIYF
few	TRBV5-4	CASSLGDRGRTEAFF
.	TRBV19	CASKAPENTEAFF